This T cell receptor (beta chain) derives from a study of control samples from healthy donors and cancer patients. Germline values: CDR1 MRHNA, CDR2 SNTAGT. With V trimmed by 4 bases and J by 1 base, 7 bases remained unmatched. The CDR3 extends over 16 amino acids. Here immunoSEQ multiplex PCR was the method, and the copy in TCRdb shows in-frame clones only, minus some. Among 150,000 to 200,000 clones listed, roughly 90% were seen once. The TCR comes from a woman aged 45-59 years in good health. Sequencing was performed on blood. The chain combines TRBV6-4 with TRBJ1-1; 9 bases align to TRBD1. The CDR3 reads CASSVNRGLKNTEAFF. The CDR3 DNA is TGTGCCAGCAGTGTAAACAGGGGGCTAAAGAACACTGAAGCTTTCTTT.